A selection of T cell receptor beta chains follows, all from one sample in a study of blood T cells in healthy people across ages. TCRdb recomputed calls from the 5' RACE reads with MiXCR, one row per CDR3 protein. The sample yields over 1.5 million distinct CDR3 sequences, 40% to 55% seen once. Material: blood. The receptors were gathered from a woman between 35 and 50 years old in good health. The CDR3 runs from the conserved cysteine through the conserved F or W. Fields, in order: D gene, CDR3 length, V gene, J gene, clone size, CDR3 protein, CDR3 DNA. D genes are given only for firm matches. Clone size is stated in some rows and not others, as once, few, many or a class when expanded.

.	13	TRBV2	TRBJ1-2	few	CASSDRTRYGYTF	TGTGCCAGCAGTGACCGGACGAGATATGGCTACACCTTC
TRBD1	14	TRBV7-7	TRBJ2-2	.	CASRQGSNTGELFF	TGTGCTAGCAGACAGGGATCGAACACCGGGGAGCTGTTTTTT
TRBD1	12	TRBV12-3/TRBV12-4	TRBJ1-2	many	CASSGQGGGYTF	TGTGCCAGCAGCGGACAGGGAGGAGGCTACACCTTC
.	14	TRBV28	TRBJ1-2	.	CASSPNNLVDGYTF	TGTGCCAGCAGTCCTAATAACCTAGTTGATGGCTACACCTTC
.	16	TRBV27	TRBJ1-2	few	CASSLMLSGGAYGYTF	TGTGCCAGCAGTTTAATGCTCAGCGGAGGGGCGTATGGCTACACCTTC
.	13	TRBV28	TRBJ2-3	.	CASISRSRNTQYF	TGTGCCAGCATCTCGCGGAGCCGAAATACGCAGTATTTT
.	16	TRBV7-3	TRBJ2-1	few	CASSPLGVLSWNEQFF	TGTGCCAGCAGCCCTCTAGGGGTTCTTTCTTGGAATGAGCAGTTCTTC
.	14	TRBV19	TRBJ2-1	.	CASSLDSARNEQFF	TGTGCCAGTAGTCTGGACTCCGCGAGGAATGAGCAGTTCTTC
TRBD1	15	TRBV7-2	TRBJ2-5	once	CASSERTGSFYVQYF	TGTGCCAGCAGCGAACGGACAGGTTCCTTCTACGTGCAGTACTTC
.	19	TRBV7-2	TRBJ2-3	.	CASSLGWAASGQLAPAQYF	TGTGCCAGCAGCTTAGGGTGGGCCGCTTCAGGACAGTTGGCACCCGCGCAGTATTTT
TRBD1	13	TRBV5-1	TRBJ2-5	.	CASKRQGGETQYF	TGCGCCAGCAAAAGACAGGGCGGGGAGACCCAGTACTTC
TRBD1	17	TRBV20-1	TRBJ1-2	.	CSAPRQGTGGPNYGYTF	TGCAGTGCTCCCCGCCAGGGGACAGGGGGCCCGAACTATGGCTACACCTTC
.	13	TRBV20-1	TRBJ1-2	.	CRAPQGENYGYTF	TGCAGAGCTCCGCAGGGAGAAAACTATGGCTACACCTTC
.	11	TRBV29-1	TRBJ2-4	few	CSARERDIQYF	TGCAGCGCACGGGAACGGGACATTCAGTACTTC
.	13	TRBV28	TRBJ2-7	.	CASSLSGHVAQYF	TGTGCCAGCAGTTTATCCGGTCACGTCGCCCAGTACTTC
.	15	TRBV7-8	TRBJ1-5	once	CASTPLGGNGQPQHF	TGTGCCAGCACCCCGCTTGGGGGGAATGGACAGCCCCAGCATTTT
.	17	TRBV27	TRBJ2-3	.	CASLLGPKAGSTDTQYF	TGTGCCAGCCTACTGGGGCCAAAGGCGGGGTCCACAGATACGCAGTATTTT
.	13	TRBV29-1	TRBJ2-1	few	CSAKDGVRVEQFF	TGCAGCGCCAAAGACGGGGTCAGGGTTGAGCAGTTCTTC
.	13	TRBV20-1	TRBJ1-1	few	CSAGGGMNTEAFF	TGCAGTGCTGGGGGGGGGATGAACACTGAAGCTTTCTTT
TRBD2	17	TRBV18	TRBJ2-7	.	CASSRASREGRVVEQYF	TGTGCCAGCTCACGGGCCTCCAGGGAGGGCCGTGTTGTCGAGCAGTACTTC
.	14	TRBV28	TRBJ1-5	once	CASSFPGDGKPQHF	TGTGCCAGCAGTTTTCCAGGGGATGGGAAGCCCCAGCATTTT
TRBD1	15	TRBV11-2	TRBJ1-4	.	CASSPWTGVNEKLFF	TGTGCCAGCAGCCCATGGACAGGGGTGAATGAAAAACTGTTTTTT
TRBD2	17	TRBV4-3	TRBJ2-7	.	CASSQDHGRGFSYEQYF	TGCGCCAGCAGCCAAGATCATGGGCGGGGGTTCTCCTACGAGCAGTACTTC
TRBD2	14	TRBV7-2	TRBJ2-7	.	CASSPWTSDYEQYF	TGTGCCAGCAGCCCTTGGACTAGCGACTACGAGCAGTACTTC
.	15	TRBV7-2	TRBJ2-5	few	CASSLGAGGAREQYF	TGTGCCAGCAGCTTAGGTGCTGGGGGGGCAAGAGAGCAGTACTTC
TRBD1	15	TRBV4-3	TRBJ2-5	.	CASSQEQGSYNEQYF	TGCGCCAGCAGCCAAGAACAGGGGTCCTACAATGAGCAGTACTTC
TRBD2	16	TRBV28	TRBJ2-1	few	CASSLPLAGGLDEQFF	TGTGCCAGCAGTTTACCCCTAGCGGGGGGGCTGGATGAGCAGTTCTTC
.	13	TRBV7-3	TRBJ2-1	.	CASREGSADEQFF	TGTGCCAGCAGGGAGGGCAGCGCGGATGAGCAGTTCTTC